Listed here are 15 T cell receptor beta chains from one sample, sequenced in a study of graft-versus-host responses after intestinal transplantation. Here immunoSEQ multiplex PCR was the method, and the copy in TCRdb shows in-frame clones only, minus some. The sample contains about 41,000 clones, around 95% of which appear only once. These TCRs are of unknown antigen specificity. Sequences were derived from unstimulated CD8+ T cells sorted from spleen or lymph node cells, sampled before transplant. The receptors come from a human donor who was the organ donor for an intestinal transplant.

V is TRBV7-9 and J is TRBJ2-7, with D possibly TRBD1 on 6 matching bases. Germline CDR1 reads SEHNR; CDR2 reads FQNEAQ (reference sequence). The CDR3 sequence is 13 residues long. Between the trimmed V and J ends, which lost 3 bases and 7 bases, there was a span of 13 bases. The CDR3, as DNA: TGTGCCAGCAGCTTCAACAGGCAGGGGGAGCAGTACTTC. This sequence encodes CASSFNRQGEQYF.

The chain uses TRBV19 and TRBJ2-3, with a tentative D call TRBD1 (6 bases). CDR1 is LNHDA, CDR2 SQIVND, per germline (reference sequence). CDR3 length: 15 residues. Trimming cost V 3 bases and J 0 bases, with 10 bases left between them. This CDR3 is CASSISGTSTDTQYF. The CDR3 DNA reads TGTGCCAGTAGTATCTCCGGGACAAGCACAGATACGCAGTATTTT.

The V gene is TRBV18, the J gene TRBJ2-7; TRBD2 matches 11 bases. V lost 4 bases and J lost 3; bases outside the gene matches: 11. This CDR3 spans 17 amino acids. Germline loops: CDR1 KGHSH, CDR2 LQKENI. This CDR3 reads CASSHRKLAGAFYEQYF. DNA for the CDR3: TGTGCCAGCTCACATCGAAAACTAGCGGGGGCCTTCTACGAGCAGTACTTC.

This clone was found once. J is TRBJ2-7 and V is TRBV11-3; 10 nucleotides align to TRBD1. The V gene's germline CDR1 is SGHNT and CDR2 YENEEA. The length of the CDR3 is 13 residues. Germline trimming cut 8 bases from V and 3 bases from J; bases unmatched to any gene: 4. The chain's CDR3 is CASSGQGDYEQYF. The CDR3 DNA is TGTGCCAGCTCCGGACAGGGGGACTACGAGCAGTACTTC.

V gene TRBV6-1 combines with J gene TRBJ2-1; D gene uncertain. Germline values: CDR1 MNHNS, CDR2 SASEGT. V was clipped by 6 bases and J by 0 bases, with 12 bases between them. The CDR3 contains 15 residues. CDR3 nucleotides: TGTGCCAGCAGCCCTTCCGACGGCTCCTACAATGAGCAGTTCTTC. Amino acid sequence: CASSPSDGSYNEQFF.

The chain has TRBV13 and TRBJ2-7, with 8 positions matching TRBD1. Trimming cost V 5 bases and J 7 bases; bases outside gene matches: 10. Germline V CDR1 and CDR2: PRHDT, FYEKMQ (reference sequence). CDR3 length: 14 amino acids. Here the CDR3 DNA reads TGTGCCAGCAGCGAAGGACAGGGCACCGGGGAGCAGTACTTC. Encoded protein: CASSEGQGTGEQYF.

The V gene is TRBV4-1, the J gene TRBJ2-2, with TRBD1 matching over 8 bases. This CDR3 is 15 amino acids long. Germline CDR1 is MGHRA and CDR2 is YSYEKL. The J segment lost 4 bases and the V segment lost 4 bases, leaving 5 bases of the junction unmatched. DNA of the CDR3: TGCGCCAGCAGCCTCCTCGGACAGGGCACCGGGGAGCTGTTTTTT. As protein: CASSLLGQGTGELFF.

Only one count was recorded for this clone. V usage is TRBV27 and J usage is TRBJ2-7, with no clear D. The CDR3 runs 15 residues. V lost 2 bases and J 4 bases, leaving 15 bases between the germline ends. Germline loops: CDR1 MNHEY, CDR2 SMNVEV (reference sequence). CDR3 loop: CASSLSQPPLYEQYF. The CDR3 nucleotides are TGTGCCAGCAGTTTAAGTCAGCCCCCCCTTTACGAGCAGTACTTC.

CDR3 sequence: CASSQPGGGGPNEQFF. The CDR3 DNA follows: TGCGCCAGCAGCCAGCCGGGAGGCGGGGGTCCCAATGAGCAGTTCTTC. The J gene is TRBJ2-1, the V gene TRBV4-3, with TRBD2 matching over 7 bases. Germline V CDR1 and CDR2: LGHNA, YSLEER. The CDR3 extends over 16 amino acids. The J segment lost 6 bases and the V segment lost 3 bases, leaving 11 bases of the junction unmatched.

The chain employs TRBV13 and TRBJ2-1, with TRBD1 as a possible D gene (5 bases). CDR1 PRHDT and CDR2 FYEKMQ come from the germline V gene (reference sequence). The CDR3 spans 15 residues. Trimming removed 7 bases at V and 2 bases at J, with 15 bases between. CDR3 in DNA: TGTGCCAGCACCCTAGGGGCTTCAGCCTACAATGAGCAGTTCTTC. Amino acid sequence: CASTLGASAYNEQFF.

The CDR3 is CASSVEVGWQMNTEAFF. The CDR3 DNA sequence: TGTGCCAGCAGCGTAGAGGTTGGTTGGCAGATGAACACTGAAGCTTTCTTT. This chain joins TRBV9 and TRBJ1-1; D remains ambiguous. This CDR3 contains 17 residues. Deletions cut 0 bases from V and 0 bases from J, with 15 bases between. The germline CDR1 and CDR2 sequences are SGDLS and YYNGEE.

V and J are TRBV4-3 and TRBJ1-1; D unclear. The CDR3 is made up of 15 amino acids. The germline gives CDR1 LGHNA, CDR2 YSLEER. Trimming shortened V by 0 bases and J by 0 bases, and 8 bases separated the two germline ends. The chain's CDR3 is CASSQDRRVNTEAFF. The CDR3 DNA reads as TGCGCCAGCAGCCAAGATCGGAGGGTGAACACTGAAGCTTTCTTT.

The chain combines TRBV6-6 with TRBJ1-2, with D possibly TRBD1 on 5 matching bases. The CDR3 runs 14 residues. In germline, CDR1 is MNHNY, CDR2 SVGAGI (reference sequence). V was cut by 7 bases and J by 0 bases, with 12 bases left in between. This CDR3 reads CASIAQAPNYGYTF. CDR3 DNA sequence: TGTGCCAGCATTGCACAGGCCCCTAACTATGGCTACACCTTC.

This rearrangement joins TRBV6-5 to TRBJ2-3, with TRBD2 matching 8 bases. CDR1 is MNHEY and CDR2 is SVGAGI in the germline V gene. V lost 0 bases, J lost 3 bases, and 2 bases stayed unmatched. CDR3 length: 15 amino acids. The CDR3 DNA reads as TGTGCCAGCAGTTACTCGCCGGGGGGGACAGATACGCAGTATTTT. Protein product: CASSYSPGGTDTQYF.

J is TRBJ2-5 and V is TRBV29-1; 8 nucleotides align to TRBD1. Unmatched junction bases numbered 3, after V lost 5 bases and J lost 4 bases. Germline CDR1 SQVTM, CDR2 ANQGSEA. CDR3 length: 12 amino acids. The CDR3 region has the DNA TGCAGCGTTCGACAGGGGTCAGAGACCCAGTACTTC. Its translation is CSVRQGSETQYF.